Each of the 9 T cell receptor beta chains below was sequenced from the same sample in a study of cytomegalovirus exposure and HLA in healthy donors. Primers for the PCR totalled 60 Vbeta and 13 Jbeta. The assay was immunoSEQ multiplex PCR, and TCRdb's table has in-frame clones only and misses some. Of approximately 140,000 clones listed, approximately 72% were seen once; the top ten hold around 6.3%. The specimen sequenced was PBMCs. The source is a woman aged 55-75 years in good health and CMV-seronegative.

The chain carries TRBV4-3 and TRBJ2-7, with D possibly matching TRBD2 (6 bases). V gave up 1 base and J gave up 1 base, with 14 bases separating them. The CDR3 is 16 residues long. Germline CDR1 and CDR2: LGHNA and YSLEER. The CDR3 sequence is CASSQVVGGGSYEQYF. CDR3 DNA sequence: TGCGCCAGCAGCCAAGTCGTCGGTGGGGGGTCCTACGAGCAGTACTTC.

This clone is termed large. The chain is built from TRBV2 and TRBJ2-2; 9 bases agree with TRBD1. Germline CDR1 and CDR2: SNHLY and FYNNEI. V was pared by 10 bases and J by 3 bases, with 3 bases of the junction left unmatched. The CDR3 is 13 residues long. In DNA, the CDR3 is TGTGCCACCGGGACAGGGTACACCGGGGAGCTGTTTTTT. This sequence encodes CATGTGYTGELFF.

On this clone itself: This sample also contains other DNA sequences that code for the same CDR3. The chain links TRBV28 to TRBJ1-1; the match to TRBD1 covers 7 bases. V gave up 6 bases and J gave up 5 bases; unmatched junction bases: 12. Germline V gives CDR1 MDHEN, CDR2 SYDVKM. The CDR3 consists of 15 residues. The CDR3 loop is CASRQGGTANTEAFF. In DNA form, the CDR3 reads TGTGCCAGCAGGCAAGGGGGGACAGCGAATACTGAAGCTTTCTTT.

The genes are TRBV4-1 and TRBJ1-2; a weak D match, TRBD1 (5 bases). CDR1 and CDR2 from the germline V gene are MGHRA and YSYEKL. Trimming pared 6 bases from V and 2 bases from J, leaving 16 bases between. This CDR3 region has 15 residues. This CDR3 reads CASSSAPRGNYGYTF. The CDR3 DNA follows: TGCGCCAGCAGTTCGGCGCCTCGGGGGAACTATGGCTACACCTTC.

The chain carries TRBV19 and TRBJ2-2; 9 bases line up with TRBD2. CDR3 length equals 17 residues. J was trimmed by 4 bases and V by 4 bases; bases with no gene match: 10. Germline CDR1 LNHDA, CDR2 SQIVND (reference sequence). CDR3 coding DNA: TGTGCCAGTAGTAGGCTAGCGGGACGGGGAGCCACCGGGGAGCTGTTTTTT. Its translation is CASSRLAGRGATGELFF.

This chain connects TRBV15 to TRBJ2-5, with D possibly TRBD2 on 6 matching bases. The DNA matches TRBJ2-7 better at its end, which makes the J call doubtful. The CDR3 contains 15 residues. The germline V gene encodes CDR1 LNHNV and CDR2 YYDKDF (reference sequence). The CDR3 sequence: CATSRDRRELYEQYF. The CDR3, as DNA: TGTGCCACCAGCAGAGATCGGCGGGAACTCTACGAGCAGTACTTC.

The rearrangement joins TRBV6-1 to TRBJ2-5, with D hard to call. Judging by the DNA end, TRBJ2-7 fits better; the J call may be wrong. CDR3 size: 13 residues. The germline gives CDR1 MNHNS, CDR2 SASEGT. CDR3 DNA: TGTGCCAGCAGCCCAAAGAGAGTAGCCGAGCAGTACTTC. It yields the protein CASSPKRVAEQYF.

Concerning this clone: One junction end does not reproduce the germline sequence, and a read error may be involved. V is TRBV7-9 and J is TRBJ1-1; 7 bases are a match to TRBD1. The CDR3 is made up of 13 amino acids. CDR1 is SEHNR, CDR2 FQNEAQ, per germline (reference sequence). The CDR3 here is CSSSYRGRTEAFF. The CDR3 DNA is TGTTCCAGCAGCTACAGGGGACGGACTGAAGCTTTCTTT.

The chain links TRBV9 to TRBJ2-5, with TRBD1 as a possible D gene (5 bases). From germline, CDR1 is SGDLS and CDR2 YYNGEE. V lost 1 base to trimming and J lost 1 base, with 8 bases between them. The CDR3 runs 14 residues. The CDR3 nucleotides read TGTGCCAGCAGCGTATCGCAGGGCCAAGAGACCCAGTACTTC. It translates to CASSVSQGQETQYF. The full variable domain, its missing parts supplied by reference TRBV9 and TRBJ2-5, is DSGVTQTPKHLITATGQRVTLRCSPRSGDLSVYWYQQSLDQGLQFLIQYYNGEERAKGNILERFSAQQFPDLHSELNLSSLELGDSALYFCASSVSQGQETQYFGPGTRLLVL.